A selection of T cell receptor beta chains follows, all from one sample in a study of T cells in Graves' hyperthyroidism and ophthalmopathy. Each CDR3 protein gets one entry after TCRdb re-called the multiplex PCR reads with MiXCR. Here the sample spans some 700,000 distinct CDR3 sequences, around 16% being singletons. The specimen was blood. Receptor source: a man aged 50 or older with Graves' hyperthyroidism. The CDR3 runs from the conserved cysteine through the conserved F or W. A D gene is named only where the DNA matches it firmly. Size is stated for part of the rows, as once, few or many counts, or as a class when the clone is expanded.

>few|TRBJ2-7|TRBV2|TRBD2
CASSLKTSGRTRGEQYF
TGTGCCAGCAGTTTAAAGACTAGCGGGAGAACCCGGGGCGAGCAGTACTTC
>.|TRBJ2-1|TRBV3-1|TRBD2
CASSFYGRVNEQFF
TGTGCCAGCAGTTTTTACGGGAGGGTAAATGAGCAGTTCTTC
>many|TRBJ1-1|TRBV12-5|TRBD1
CASGLAFGQGKTEAFF
TGTGCTAGTGGTTTGGCATTCGGACAGGGGAAGACTGAAGCTTTCTTT
>many|TRBJ2-2|TRBV7-3|TRBD1
CASSSGTGANTGELFF
TGTGCCAGCAGCTCCGGGACAGGGGCGAACACCGGGGAGCTGTTTTTT
>.|TRBJ2-3|TRBV7-2|.
CASSLFGTATAQYF
TGTGCCAGCAGCCTTTTCGGGACCGCTACGGCGCAGTATTTT
>many|TRBJ2-7|TRBV28|TRBD1
CASSLGGTGSNEQYF
TGTGCCAGCAGTTTAGGGGGGACAGGGTCCAACGAGCAGTACTTC
>many|TRBJ2-7|TRBV30|TRBD2
CAWSPSPGLAGGGTYEQYF
TGTGCCTGGAGTCCCTCACCGGGACTAGCGGGAGGAGGAACCTACGAGCAGTACTTC
>few|TRBJ1-2|TRBV30|.
CAWSLRGSYGYTF
TGTGCCTGGAGTTTAAGGGGGAGCTATGGCTACACCTTC
>.|TRBJ2-3|TRBV27|.
CASRKADFTDTQYF
TGTGCCAGCAGGAAAGCGGACTTCACAGATACGCAGTATTTT
>few|TRBJ2-5|TRBV6-2/TRBV6-3|TRBD2
CASSRTGTSGTQYF
TGTGCCAGCAGCCGAACTGGGACTAGCGGAACCCAGTACTTC
>.|TRBJ2-2|TRBV19|TRBD2
CASSTVGLAGGSTGELFF
TGTGCCAGTAGTACAGTAGGACTAGCGGGAGGATCCACCGGGGAGCTGTTTTTT
>.|TRBJ1-5|TRBV11-2|.
CASSLDRRGPQHF
TGTGCCAGCAGCTTAGATCGAAGGGGGCCCCAGCATTTT
>.|TRBJ2-1|TRBV24-1|TRBD2
CATSDLGLAGGYNEQFF
TGTGCCACCAGTGATTTGGGACTAGCGGGAGGTTACAATGAGCAGTTCTTC